Listed below are T cell receptor beta chains from one sample, sequenced in a study of T-cell reconstitution after alpha-beta-depleted transplantation in children. MiXCR, applied by TCRdb to the PCR reads, yields one record per CDR3 protein. The data contain 200,000 to 250,000 distinct CDR3 sequences, approximately 9.5% of them seen just once; the ten biggest clones take up approximately 6.2%. The sample was PBMCs from the stem cell graft donor, taken from the stem cell graft. The receptors come from a human donor who donated a stem cell graft to a child with acute lymphoblastic leukemia. The CDR3 runs from the conserved cysteine through the conserved F or W. D genes are given only for firm matches. Only some rows state a clone size, as once, few, many or a class for expanded clones.

16	.	TRBV11-1	TRBD2	TRBJ2-1	TGTGCCAGCAGCTTGACCGGGACTAGGCAATACAATGAGCAGTTCTTC	CASSLTGTRQYNEQFF
15	few	TRBV6-2/TRBV6-3	TRBD2	TRBJ2-4	TGTGCCAGCAGATTAGCGGGGGGGCTAGGAAACATTCAGTACTTC	CASRLAGGLGNIQYF
15	few	TRBV6-2/TRBV6-3	.	TRBJ2-5	TGTGCCAGCAGTACACCCCGTCGGGCGGAAGAGACCCAGTACTTC	CASSTPRRAEETQYF
17	.	TRBV3-1	TRBD1	TRBJ2-7	TGTGCCAGCAGCCAACCTACAGGGGTTTCTGCGTCCTACGAGCAGTACTTC	CASSQPTGVSASYEQYF
11	many	TRBV20-1	.	TRBJ2-7	TGCAGTGCTGGGAGTCTCAGCGAGCAGTACTTC	CSAGSLSEQYF
13	many	TRBV29-1	TRBD1	TRBJ2-2	TGCAGCGTTGATCCAGGGGGCACCGGGGAGCTGTTTTTT	CSVDPGGTGELFF
13	many	TRBV6-5	.	TRBJ2-7	TGTGCCAGCAGTTACTTAGGGGCCTACGAGCAGTACTTC	CASSYLGAYEQYF
13	many	TRBV5-1	.	TRBJ2-1	TGCGCCAGCAGTTATGGACAGTACAATGAGCAGTTCTTC	CASSYGQYNEQFF
14	.	TRBV20-1	TRBD1	TRBJ1-1	TGCAGTGCGGAGAGGCGGAGGGGGCCTGGTGAAGCTTTCTTT	CSAERRRGPGEAFF
14	few	TRBV27	.	TRBJ2-5	TGTGCCAGCAGTTTAACGTCTCCGGGGGAGACCCAGTACTTC	CASSLTSPGETQYF
16	many	TRBV12-3/TRBV12-4	.	TRBJ1-3	TGTGCCAGCAGTTTAGGAACCTTCCTCTCTGGAAACACCATATATTTT	CASSLGTFLSGNTIYF
15	few	TRBV7-2	.	TRBJ2-2	TGTGCCAGCAGCTCATTACGGGGGAACACCGGGGAGCTGTTTTTT	CASSSLRGNTGELFF
14	many	TRBV12-3/TRBV12-4	.	TRBJ1-5	TGTGCCACCAGCCATCGGGACCCGACTCAGCCCCAGCATTTT	CATSHRDPTQPQHF
17	many	TRBV6-2/TRBV6-3	TRBD1	TRBJ2-2	TGTGCCAGCAGTTCCTTCACAGGGGAGTTGTACACCGGGGAGCTGTTTTTT	CASSSFTGELYTGELFF